This is a list of T cell receptor beta chains from one sample in a study of a mutant IDH1 vaccine in newly diagnosed glioma. These receptors' antigens are unknown. Assay used: immunoSEQ multiplex PCR; TCRdb lists only in-frame clones, some missing. The sample yields approximately 50,000 clones, 65% to 85% seen once. The sample was PBMCs, taken from a glioma patient whose treatment included an IDH1 peptide vaccine. These receptors were obtained from a man aged 35-49 years with glioma. Each CDR3 is given with its conserved first and last residue. A D gene is named only where the DNA matches it firmly. The size field is filled for only some rows; it gives once, few, many or a size class.

.,.,TRBV5-6,TRBJ1-3,TGTGCCAGCAGCCCCTTACGGGGTCCCGGAATCTACTCTGGAAACACCATATATTTT,CASSPLRGPGIYSGNTIYF
.,few,TRBV18,TRBJ1-4,TGTGCCAGCTCACCTGGGCCCGAAAAACTGTTTTTT,CASSPGPEKLFF
.,once,TRBV5-1,TRBJ2-2,TGCGCCAGCAGCCCCATGTGGGTCACCGGGGAGCTGTTTTTT,CASSPMWVTGELFF
.,.,TRBV13,TRBJ1-1,TGTGCCAGCAGCTTAGCCCAGAACACTGAAGCTTTCTTT,CASSLAQNTEAFF
.,.,TRBV2,TRBJ2-1,TGTGCCAGCCCTTTGGTTTCCTACAATGAGCAGTTCTTC,CASPLVSYNEQFF
.,.,TRBV11-2,TRBJ2-5,TGTGCCAGCAGCTCCTTTGGGGGGCAAGAGACCCAGTACTTC,CASSSFGGQETQYF
TRBD2,.,TRBV4-1,TRBJ2-1,TGCGCCAGCAGCCAAGGGGCTAGCGGGGACTACAATGAGCAGTTCTTC,CASSQGASGDYNEQFF
TRBD2,.,TRBV6-1,TRBJ2-5,TGTGCCAGCAGCTCGGGACTAGCGGGGGGGCAGGGCCAGTACTTC,CASSSGLAGGQGQYF
TRBD1,.,TRBV2,TRBJ1-2,TGTGCCAGCAGTGAAAGGACAGGGGGCGACTACACCTTC,CASSERTGGDYTF
.,few,TRBV5-6,TRBJ2-2,TGTGCCAGCAGCGTCCTCGAGACTTACCTTACCGGGGAGCTGTTTTTT,CASSVLETYLTGELFF
TRBD2,once,TRBV5-1,TRBJ2-1,TGCGCCAGCAGCTTAAGCGGGGGGGCTTACAATGAGCAGTTCTTC,CASSLSGGAYNEQFF
.,once,TRBV9,TRBJ2-3,TGTGCCAGCAGCGTAGACGGGGGCGGAACAGATACGCAGTATTTT,CASSVDGGGTDTQYF
.,.,TRBV5-4,TRBJ1-3,TGTGCCAGCAGTTCAGGGTCCGGCTCTGGAAACACCATATATTTT,CASSSGSGSGNTIYF
.,.,TRBV30,TRBJ2-7,TGTGCCTCGAGGAGGGGACACGACGAGCAGTACTTC,CASRRGHDEQYF
.,few,TRBV6-5,TRBJ1-1,TGTGCCAGTAGGATAGATTTGAACACTGAAGCTTTCTTT,CASRIDLNTEAFF
TRBD1,.,TRBV15,TRBJ2-3,TGTGCCACCAGCCGGGGACAGCGCACAGATACGCAGTATTTT,CATSRGQRTDTQYF
.,.,TRBV7-9,TRBJ1-2,TGTGCCAGCAGTTCAGTCTTTCCCTATGGCTACACCTTC,CASSSVFPYGYTF
TRBD1,.,TRBV27,TRBJ1-1,TGTGCCAGCAGCCTGATTGGGGACAGGGGCACTGAAGCTTTCTTT,CASSLIGDRGTEAFF
.,.,TRBV30,TRBJ1-1,TGTGCCTGGAATATAGGGACCACTGAAGCTTTCTTT,CAWNIGTTEAFF
.,.,TRBV6-6,TRBJ1-5,TGTGCCAGCAGTGCCCATGCCAGCAATCAGCCCCAGCATTTT,CASSAHASNQPQHF
.,.,TRBV5-1,TRBJ2-5,TGCGCCAGCAGCTCCCAGGGGGGGTGGCAAGAGACCCAGTACTTC,CASSSQGGWQETQYF
.,.,TRBV6-5,TRBJ2-6,TGTGCCAGCAGGCCCGCAAGCTCTGGGGCCAACGTCCTGACTTTC,CASRPASSGANVLTF
.,.,TRBV5-4,TRBJ1-4,TGTGCCAGCAGCTACTCCACCCCTTACAGGGTGGATCGTGAAAAACTGTTTTTT,CASSYSTPYRVDREKLFF
TRBD1,.,TRBV6-5,TRBJ1-1,TGTGCCAGCAAGCCGGACAGGCGGAACACTGAAGCTTTCTTT,CASKPDRRNTEAFF
TRBD1,once,TRBV7-9,TRBJ2-7,TGTGCCAGCAGCTTAGTGATCGGGACAGCCTCCTACGAGCAGTACTTC,CASSLVIGTASYEQYF
TRBD1,.,TRBV5-6,TRBJ1-3,TGTGCCAGCAGCTTGGAGGACAGGGGAACGAACACCATATATTTT,CASSLEDRGTNTIYF
TRBD1,.,TRBV2,TRBJ1-1,TGTGCCAGCACACGGCGACAGGGAATCAGGATGAACACTGAAGCTTTCTTT,CASTRRQGIRMNTEAFF
.,.,TRBV18,TRBJ2-2,TGTGCCAGCTCACCCACCGGGGAGCTGTTTTTT,CASSPTGELFF
.,.,TRBV15,TRBJ1-2,TGTGCCACCAGCAGACATACAGGGTTGGGAGGCTACACCTTC,CATSRHTGLGGYTF
.,once,TRBV18,TRBJ1-5,TGTGCCAGCTCACCCGGGGACATTCGTAATCAGCCCCAGCATTTT,CASSPGDIRNQPQHF
TRBD1,.,TRBV2,TRBJ2-7,TGTGCCAGCAGGGACATATCGACAGGGAACGAGCAGTACTTC,CASRDISTGNEQYF
.,.,TRBV5-6,TRBJ2-1,TGTGCCAGCAGCTCGAGGGAGGCACGAAGCTCCTTGGGTGAGCAGTTCTTC,CASSSREARSSLGEQFF
.,.,TRBV7-9,TRBJ1-2,TGTGCCAGCAGCTTAACCGGCGTTAACTATGGCTACACCTTC,CASSLTGVNYGYTF
.,few,TRBV4-2,TRBJ2-1,TGTGCCAGCAGCCAAGATGGGCTAGCTTCTGAGCAGTTCTTC,CASSQDGLASEQFF
TRBD2,.,TRBV2,TRBJ2-3,TGTGCCAGCAGTAGCGGGGGACCCTTCACAGATACGCAGTATTTT,CASSSGGPFTDTQYF
.,.,TRBV14,TRBJ2-6,TGTGCCAGCAGCCTCCTCCCGGGGCGCACCTCTGGGGCCAACGTCCTGACTTTC,CASSLLPGRTSGANVLTF
.,.,TRBV10-3,TRBJ1-2,TGTGCCATCAGTGCAGCCTATGGCTACACCTTC,CAISAAYGYTF
.,.,TRBV15,TRBJ2-3,TGTGCCACCAGCAGAGACGTGGGACGCAGCACAGATACGCAGTATTTT,CATSRDVGRSTDTQYF
.,.,TRBV2,TRBJ1-5,TGTGCCAGCAAGGAAGGGGTTGGCGGGCTTTATAGCAATCAGCCCCAGCATTTT,CASKEGVGGLYSNQPQHF
.,.,TRBV29-1,TRBJ1-1,TGCAGCGTTGAAGATCGCCCCTTAATGGGACTGGGCACTGAAGCTTTCTTT,CSVEDRPLMGLGTEAFF
TRBD1,few,TRBV7-3,TRBJ1-1,TGTGCCAGCAGCCCCGGGACAGGTGAAGCTTTCTTT,CASSPGTGEAFF
.,once,TRBV2,TRBJ1-5,TGTGCCAGCAGTGAAGGATATCTGAGCAATCAGCCCCAGCATTTT,CASSEGYLSNQPQHF
.,.,TRBV18,TRBJ1-1,TGTGCCAGCTCACCTCTGTCGGGATATGAAGCTTTCTTT,CASSPLSGYEAFF
.,once,TRBV6-6,TRBJ1-5,TGTGCCAGCAGTTACTGGGGCTTGAATCAGCCCCAGCATTTT,CASSYWGLNQPQHF
TRBD2,once,TRBV4-1,TRBJ2-3,TGCGCCAGCAGCCAAGTGTCTAGCGGGGGGAGCACAGATACGCAGTATTTT,CASSQVSSGGSTDTQYF